This T cell receptor (beta chain) emerged from a study of blood T cell repertoires in COVID-19. Study-level background: Acute-phase and convalescent COVID-19 samples originated in the United States, Italy and Spain.

Produced via immunoSEQ multiplex PCR; TCRdb's table is partial and in-frame only. The sample shows tens of thousands of clones, almost 90% of them seen only once. The sample consisted of peripheral blood. The TCR originated in a man in his fifties or sixties with acute or convalescent COVID-19.

CDR3 bases: TGCGCCAGCAGCCCCGTCACTAGCGGAAGCACAGATACGCAGTATTTT. Encoded protein: CASSPVTSGSTDTQYF. The chain has TRBV5-1 and TRBJ2-3; TRBD2 matches 8 bases. The CDR3 extends over 16 amino acids. V shed 4 bases, J shed 0 bases, and the junction held 7 bases outside the gene matches. The germline CDR1 and CDR2 sequences are SGHRS and YFSETQ.